This T cell receptor (beta chain) stems from a study of CXCR3-negative and CXCR3-positive naive CD8 T cells. This CDR3 is 15 amino acids long. Germline CDR1 is SGHRS and CDR2 is YFSETQ. Through 5' RACE with UMI labels, the TRB cDNA libraries were prepared. Reanalyzing the 5' RACE reads, TCRdb keeps one entry per CDR3 protein, without DNA. This sample's table has approximately 100,000 distinct CDR3 sequences. Researchers reported sorting every CD8+ T cell subset in triplicate, 300,000 cells per sort. CD45RO-CCR7+CD27+CD95- defined naive CD8+ T cells. The sequencing sample was made of naive CXCR3- CD8+ T cells from blood. Subset indicated: CD45RO-CCR7+CD27+CD95- naive CD8+ T cells lacking CXCR3 (TNR3-). The receptor was isolated from a human donor in good health. Some clones in this sample may be carry-over from other donors' samples. The J gene is TRBJ2-7, the V gene TRBV5-1; TCRdb's D call of TRBD2 is untestable without DNA. CDR3 loop: CASSLDPGRVYEQYF.